A selection of T cell receptor beta chains follows, all from one sample in a study of blood T cell repertoires in COVID-19. The table came from immunoSEQ multiplex PCR; TCRdb's copy has only in-frame clones and leaves some out. The profile shows 70,000 to 85,000 clones, approximately 82% of them singletons. Sequenced sample: peripheral blood. Source of these receptors: a man in his sixties with acute or convalescent COVID-19. The CDR3 runs from the conserved cysteine through the conserved F or W. Each record gives: clone size, J gene, D gene, V gene, CDR3 protein, CDR3 DNA. D genes are given only for firm matches. The size field is filled for only some rows; it gives once, few, many or a size class.

clone_size: few; j_call: TRBJ2-7; d_call: TRBD1; v_call: TRBV27; cdr3_aa: CASSPERGQQQYF; cdr3_nt: TGTGCCAGCAGTCCAGAGAGGGGGCAACAGCAGTACTTC
clone_size: -; j_call: TRBJ2-5; d_call: TRBD2; v_call: TRBV7-2; cdr3_aa: CASSDSGGARETQYF; cdr3_nt: TGTGCCAGCAGCGATAGCGGGGGGGCAAGGGAGACCCAGTACTTC
clone_size: -; j_call: TRBJ2-1; d_call: TRBD2; v_call: TRBV29-1; cdr3_aa: CSVEDPSLAGGSYNEQFF; cdr3_nt: TGCAGCGTTGAAGATCCTTCCTTAGCGGGAGGGTCCTACAATGAGCAGTTCTTC
clone_size: -; j_call: TRBJ1-4; d_call: TRBD1; v_call: TRBV24-1; cdr3_aa: CATSDPRQGDEKLFF; cdr3_nt: TGTGCCACCAGTGACCCTAGACAGGGGGATGAAAAACTGTTTTTT
clone_size: -; j_call: TRBJ2-3; d_call: -; v_call: TRBV7-2; cdr3_aa: CATRGGTDTQYF; cdr3_nt: TGTGCCACCAGGGGGGGAACAGATACGCAGTATTTT
clone_size: once; j_call: TRBJ2-2; d_call: -; v_call: TRBV28; cdr3_aa: CASSLDRERSTGELFF; cdr3_nt: TGTGCCAGCAGTTTAGACCGGGAGAGGAGCACCGGGGAGCTGTTTTTT
clone_size: -; j_call: TRBJ2-1; d_call: TRBD1; v_call: TRBV7-9; cdr3_aa: CASSLGQQGASEQFF; cdr3_nt: TGTGCCAGCAGCTTAGGTCAACAGGGGGCAAGTGAGCAGTTCTTC
clone_size: -; j_call: TRBJ2-1; d_call: TRBD1; v_call: TRBV6-5; cdr3_aa: CASRWGQPANEQFF; cdr3_nt: TGTGCCAGCAGATGGGGACAGCCTGCAAATGAGCAGTTCTTC
clone_size: -; j_call: TRBJ1-3; d_call: TRBD1; v_call: TRBV5-1; cdr3_aa: CASSEGTAISSGNTIYF; cdr3_nt: TGCGCCAGCAGCGAAGGGACAGCAATTTCCTCTGGAAACACCATATATTTT
clone_size: -; j_call: TRBJ2-6; d_call: -; v_call: TRBV7-9; cdr3_aa: CASSLLKGVLSGANVLTF; cdr3_nt: TGTGCCAGCAGCCTCCTGAAGGGGGTTCTCTCTGGGGCCAACGTCCTGACTTTC
clone_size: -; j_call: TRBJ2-5; d_call: -; v_call: TRBV7-3; cdr3_aa: CASSFGGHPKETQYF; cdr3_nt: TGTGCCAGCAGCTTTGGAGGCCACCCCAAAGAGACCCAGTACTTC
clone_size: -; j_call: TRBJ1-2; d_call: -; v_call: TRBV28; cdr3_aa: CASSSPPGINYGYTF; cdr3_nt: TGTGCCAGCAGTTCCCCCCCGGGGATTAACTATGGCTACACCTTC
clone_size: once; j_call: TRBJ2-3; d_call: -; v_call: TRBV4-3; cdr3_aa: CASSQGAPGAASTDTQYF; cdr3_nt: TGCGCCAGCAGTCAAGGCGCCCCCGGAGCGGCTAGCACAGATACGCAGTATTTT
clone_size: -; j_call: TRBJ1-1; d_call: TRBD1; v_call: TRBV6-6; cdr3_aa: CASSDTGGTEAFF; cdr3_nt: TGTGCCAGCAGTGATACAGGGGGCACTGAAGCTTTCTTT
clone_size: -; j_call: TRBJ1-1; d_call: TRBD1; v_call: TRBV27; cdr3_aa: CASRDAGGTEAFF; cdr3_nt: TGTGCCAGCAGGGACGCAGGGGGCACTGAAGCTTTCTTT
clone_size: -; j_call: TRBJ1-2; d_call: -; v_call: TRBV7-2; cdr3_aa: CASSPGLYGYTF; cdr3_nt: TGTGCCAGCAGCCCAGGGCTCTATGGCTACACCTTC
clone_size: -; j_call: TRBJ1-1; d_call: -; v_call: TRBV12-3/TRBV12-4; cdr3_aa: CASSTGFDAFF; cdr3_nt: TGTGCCAGCAGTACAGGCTTCGACGCTTTCTTT
clone_size: -; j_call: TRBJ2-1; d_call: -; v_call: TRBV5-1; cdr3_aa: CASSLGRTDGDEQFF; cdr3_nt: TGCGCCAGCAGCTTGGGGCGGACGGACGGGGATGAGCAGTTCTTC
clone_size: -; j_call: TRBJ2-3; d_call: TRBD2; v_call: TRBV7-2; cdr3_aa: CASSRTSGRTDTQYF; cdr3_nt: TGTGCCAGTTCTAGGACTAGCGGGAGGACAGATACGCAGTATTTT
clone_size: -; j_call: TRBJ2-1; d_call: -; v_call: TRBV19; cdr3_aa: CASSIDLGARQFF; cdr3_nt: TGTGCCAGTAGTATAGATCTTGGGGCTAGGCAGTTCTTC
clone_size: once; j_call: TRBJ2-4; d_call: -; v_call: TRBV1; cdr3_aa: CTSSRPGIPNIQYF; cdr3_nt: TGCACCAGCAGCCGACCCGGGATCCCAAACATTCAGTACTTC
clone_size: -; j_call: TRBJ1-5; d_call: -; v_call: TRBV6-5; cdr3_aa: CASSPQGNQPQHF; cdr3_nt: TGTGCCAGCAGTCCTCAGGGTAATCAGCCCCAGCATTTT
clone_size: -; j_call: TRBJ2-5; d_call: -; v_call: TRBV5-1; cdr3_aa: CASSLDVYQETQYF; cdr3_nt: TGCGCCAGCAGCTTGGATGTCTACCAAGAGACCCAGTACTTC
clone_size: few; j_call: TRBJ1-1; d_call: TRBD1; v_call: TRBV7-2; cdr3_aa: CASSQQGGTEAFF; cdr3_nt: TGTGCCAGCAGTCAGCAGGGGGGCACTGAAGCTTTCTTT
clone_size: -; j_call: TRBJ1-2; d_call: TRBD1; v_call: TRBV2; cdr3_aa: CARLDRGNYGYTF; cdr3_nt: TGTGCCAGATTAGACAGGGGCAACTATGGCTACACCTTC
clone_size: -; j_call: TRBJ1-1; d_call: TRBD1; v_call: TRBV7-2; cdr3_aa: CASSSYRGDAFF; cdr3_nt: TGTGCCAGCAGCTCCTACAGGGGGGATGCTTTCTTT
clone_size: -; j_call: TRBJ2-5; d_call: TRBD2; v_call: TRBV15; cdr3_aa: CATSRAGGQETQYF; cdr3_nt: TGTGCCACCAGCCGAGCGGGGGGCCAAGAGACCCAGTACTTC
clone_size: -; j_call: TRBJ2-3; d_call: TRBD2; v_call: TRBV9; cdr3_aa: CASSVGIAGGGMDTQYF; cdr3_nt: TGTGCCAGCAGCGTAGGGATAGCGGGGGGCGGGATGGATACGCAGTATTTT
clone_size: -; j_call: TRBJ1-4; d_call: -; v_call: TRBV2; cdr3_aa: CASRLTSGIEKLFF; cdr3_nt: TGTGCCAGCAGATTGACATCGGGGATTGAAAAACTGTTTTTT
clone_size: -; j_call: TRBJ1-5; d_call: -; v_call: TRBV29-1; cdr3_aa: CSVLGESNQPQHF; cdr3_nt: TGCAGCGTTCTAGGGGAAAGCAATCAGCCCCAGCATTTT
clone_size: -; j_call: TRBJ2-6; d_call: -; v_call: TRBV9; cdr3_aa: CASSVGTSISGANVLTF; cdr3_nt: TGTGCCAGCAGCGTGGGGACTTCCATCTCTGGGGCCAACGTCCTGACTTTC
clone_size: -; j_call: TRBJ2-7; d_call: -; v_call: TRBV18; cdr3_aa: CASSPSSYEQYF; cdr3_nt: TGTGCCAGCTCCCCCAGCTCCTACGAGCAGTACTTC
clone_size: -; j_call: TRBJ2-1; d_call: TRBD2; v_call: TRBV15; cdr3_aa: CATSRDLAGASPNEQFF; cdr3_nt: TGTGCCACCAGCAGAGATCTAGCGGGAGCCTCTCCCAATGAGCAGTTCTTC
clone_size: -; j_call: TRBJ2-5; d_call: TRBD1; v_call: TRBV7-9; cdr3_aa: CASSSTGSETQYF; cdr3_nt: TGTGCCAGCAGCTCGACAGGGTCGGAGACCCAGTACTTC
clone_size: -; j_call: TRBJ2-1; d_call: -; v_call: TRBV12-5; cdr3_aa: CASATQGEQFF; cdr3_nt: TGTGCTAGTGCCACACAGGGTGAGCAGTTCTTC
clone_size: -; j_call: TRBJ2-1; d_call: -; v_call: TRBV7-2; cdr3_aa: CASSLVGGTDNEQFF; cdr3_nt: TGTGCCAGCAGCTTAGTTGGCGGGACAGACAATGAGCAGTTCTTC
clone_size: -; j_call: TRBJ1-5; d_call: -; v_call: TRBV7-2; cdr3_aa: CASSLEWGRAGNQPQHF; cdr3_nt: TGTGCCAGCAGCTTAGAATGGGGCAGGGCAGGCAATCAGCCCCAGCATTTT
clone_size: -; j_call: TRBJ2-5; d_call: TRBD2; v_call: TRBV19; cdr3_aa: CATSALAGGETQYF; cdr3_nt: TGTGCCACTAGTGCACTAGCGGGGGGAGAGACCCAGTACTTC
clone_size: -; j_call: TRBJ2-1; d_call: -; v_call: TRBV7-9; cdr3_aa: CASTREEGWNEQFF; cdr3_nt: TGTGCCAGCACCCGTGAGGAGGGGTGGAATGAGCAGTTCTTC
clone_size: few; j_call: TRBJ2-6; d_call: -; v_call: TRBV5-4; cdr3_aa: CASSRGGARVSGANVLTF; cdr3_nt: TGTGCCAGCAGTCGTGGGGGGGCGAGGGTCTCTGGGGCCAACGTCCTGACTTTC
clone_size: once; j_call: TRBJ1-2; d_call: TRBD1; v_call: TRBV7-2; cdr3_aa: CASSLYGTGRDGYTF; cdr3_nt: TGTGCCAGCAGCTTATATGGGACAGGGAGGGATGGCTACACCTTC
clone_size: -; j_call: TRBJ2-7; d_call: -; v_call: TRBV6-6; cdr3_aa: CASESESYEQYF; cdr3_nt: TGTGCCAGTGAGAGTGAATCCTACGAGCAGTACTTC
clone_size: -; j_call: TRBJ2-4; d_call: -; v_call: TRBV11-3; cdr3_aa: CASSLGGENIQYF; cdr3_nt: TGTGCCAGCAGCTTAGGCGGAGAAAACATTCAGTACTTC
clone_size: -; j_call: TRBJ1-1; d_call: -; v_call: TRBV2; cdr3_aa: CASVLGQFAGTEAFF; cdr3_nt: TGTGCCAGCGTCCTGGGGCAGTTCGCAGGGACTGAAGCTTTCTTT
clone_size: -; j_call: TRBJ2-2; d_call: TRBD1; v_call: TRBV10-1; cdr3_aa: CATATGGPTGELFF; cdr3_nt: TGCGCCACAGCAACAGGGGGCCCCACCGGGGAGCTGTTTTTT
clone_size: -; j_call: TRBJ2-1; d_call: -; v_call: TRBV10-3; cdr3_aa: CATAGQGMLGEQFF; cdr3_nt: TGTGCCACGGCGGGGCAGGGCATGCTAGGTGAGCAGTTCTTC
clone_size: -; j_call: TRBJ2-7; d_call: TRBD1; v_call: TRBV10-3; cdr3_aa: CAIRGQGYEQYF; cdr3_nt: TGTGCCATCAGAGGACAGGGGTACGAGCAGTACTTC
clone_size: many; j_call: TRBJ2-7; d_call: TRBD2; v_call: TRBV24-1; cdr3_aa: CAPGLDFYEQYF; cdr3_nt: TGTGCCCCCGGACTAGACTTCTACGAGCAGTACTTC
clone_size: -; j_call: TRBJ2-3; d_call: TRBD1; v_call: TRBV7-6; cdr3_aa: CASKTGNTDTQYF; cdr3_nt: TGTGCCAGCAAGACAGGGAACACAGATACGCAGTATTTT
clone_size: -; j_call: TRBJ2-5; d_call: -; v_call: TRBV5-8; cdr3_aa: CASSFGGGARETQYF; cdr3_nt: TGTGCCAGCAGCTTCGGTGGGGGGGCTCGGGAGACCCAGTACTTC
clone_size: -; j_call: TRBJ2-7; d_call: TRBD1; v_call: TRBV4-2; cdr3_aa: CASSQDEQGAYEQYF; cdr3_nt: TGTGCCAGCAGCCAAGACGAACAGGGGGCTTACGAGCAGTACTTC
clone_size: -; j_call: TRBJ1-3; d_call: TRBD1; v_call: TRBV29-1; cdr3_aa: CSVPGTDGNTIYF; cdr3_nt: TGCAGCGTTCCCGGGACAGATGGAAACACCATATATTTT
clone_size: -; j_call: TRBJ2-5; d_call: -; v_call: TRBV7-3; cdr3_aa: CASSPTGAGAQETQYF; cdr3_nt: TGTGCCAGCAGCCCCACCGGGGCGGGGGCACAAGAGACCCAGTACTTC
clone_size: -; j_call: TRBJ2-7; d_call: TRBD1; v_call: TRBV27; cdr3_aa: CAIKSGQGAYEQYF; cdr3_nt: TGTGCCATCAAATCGGGACAGGGGGCCTACGAGCAGTACTTC
clone_size: once; j_call: TRBJ2-3; d_call: -; v_call: TRBV5-4; cdr3_aa: CASSLGGVGSTDTQYF; cdr3_nt: TGTGCCAGCAGCTTGGGGGGGGTTGGGAGCACAGATACGCAGTATTTT
clone_size: -; j_call: TRBJ2-3; d_call: -; v_call: TRBV7-2; cdr3_aa: CASSLRSGTDTQYF; cdr3_nt: TGTGCCAGCAGCTTAAGAAGCGGCACAGATACGCAGTATTTT
clone_size: -; j_call: TRBJ2-3; d_call: -; v_call: TRBV2; cdr3_aa: CASRGEVGADTQYF; cdr3_nt: TGTGCCAGCAGAGGGGAGGTCGGAGCGGATACGCAGTATTTT